These T cell receptor beta chains were read from a single sample in a study of T-cell reconstitution after alpha-beta-depleted transplantation in children. Via MiXCR, TCRdb re-called the PCR reads, giving one row per CDR3 protein. The repertoire holds hundreds of thousands of distinct CDR3 sequences, with 16% as singletons. This material consisted of PBMCs, mostly from graft donor cells, taken 360 days after TCRalphabeta/CD19-depleted stem cell transplant. The receptor source for this set is a male patient between 10 and 17 years old who had a stem cell transplant for acute lymphoblastic leukemia, so the T cells may come from the graft donor. Each CDR3 is given with its conserved first and last residue. D genes are given only for firm matches. A row's size may be missing; if present it is once, few, many or a size class.

TRBJ1-6	few	TRBD1	TRBV18	CASSPLGTGDNSPLHF	TGTGCCAGCTCACCTCTCGGGACAGGGGACAATTCACCCCTCCACTTT
TRBJ2-3	many	NA	TRBV12-3/TRBV12-4	CASSPPRSGPSTDTQYF	TGTGCCAGCAGCCCCCCTCGCTCGGGCCCAAGCACAGATACGCAGTATTTT
TRBJ2-6	NA	NA	TRBV4-1	CASSLGNRKYSGANVLTF	TGCGCCAGCAGCCTCGGAAACAGGAAATACTCTGGGGCCAACGTCCTGACTTTC
TRBJ2-6	few	TRBD2	TRBV12-3/TRBV12-4	CASRGAGGPSIGANVLTF	TGTGCCAGCAGGGGAGCGGGAGGGCCCTCGATTGGGGCCAACGTCCTGACTTTC
TRBJ2-1	NA	TRBD2	TRBV18	CASSPGTSGMSSYNEQFF	TGTGCCAGCTCACCAGGGACTAGCGGGATGAGCTCCTACAATGAGCAGTTCTTC
TRBJ2-3	once	NA	TRBV4-1	CASSLEERGARDTQYF	TGCGCCAGCAGTTTAGAGGAGCGAGGAGCGAGAGATACGCAGTATTTT
TRBJ2-7	NA	NA	TRBV12-3/TRBV12-4	CASSILNYATYEQYF	TGTGCCAGCAGCATACTCAACTACGCGACCTACGAGCAGTACTTC
TRBJ2-1	NA	NA	TRBV7-7	CASSPRLGFAGNEQFF	TGTGCCAGCAGCCCCCGACTAGGGTTCGCCGGCAATGAGCAGTTCTTC
TRBJ2-7	few	TRBD1	TRBV12-3/TRBV12-4	CASSYGTGTDWEQYF	TGTGCCAGCAGCTACGGGACAGGGACCGATTGGGAGCAGTACTTC
TRBJ1-1	NA	TRBD1	TRBV7-6	CASSLARTGGDTEAFF	TGTGCCAGCAGCTTAGCTCGGACAGGAGGTGATACTGAAGCTTTCTTT
TRBJ1-1	NA	NA	TRBV11-2	CASSPGEGRTEAFF	TGTGCCAGCAGCCCGGGGGAGGGGCGCACTGAAGCTTTCTTT
TRBJ2-2	few	NA	TRBV20-1	CSASSITNTGELFF	TGCAGTGCTAGTTCCATCACGAACACCGGGGAGCTGTTTTTT
TRBJ2-1	many	TRBD2	TRBV20-1	CSAKEGTSYNEQFF	TGCAGTGCTAAAGAAGGGACTAGCTACAATGAGCAGTTCTTC
TRBJ2-3	NA	NA	TRBV28	CASPEWGDTTDTQYF	TGTGCCAGCCCCGAGTGGGGCGATACCACAGATACGCAGTATTTT
TRBJ1-5	NA	NA	TRBV9	CASSFAGSQPQHF	TGTGCCAGCAGTTTCGCTGGGAGTCAGCCCCAGCATTTT
TRBJ2-3	few	NA	TRBV9	CASSVDRTSTDTQYF	TGTGCCAGCAGCGTAGACCGGACTAGCACAGATACGCAGTATTTT
TRBJ2-1	few	TRBD2	TRBV5-1	CASSSMPGLEFNEQFF	TGCGCCAGCAGCTCTATGCCGGGACTAGAGTTCAATGAGCAGTTCTTC
TRBJ2-7	few	NA	TRBV6-2/TRBV6-3	CASSPGRGALTGLTLAYEQYF	TGTGCCAGCAGTCCCGGTCGGGGGGCGCTTACGGGGCTAACCCTGGCCTACGAGCAGTACTTC
TRBJ2-3	many	NA	TRBV24-1	CATSDESDTQYF	TGTGCCACCAGTGATGAATCAGATACGCAGTATTTT
TRBJ1-4	NA	NA	TRBV5-4	CASSQLGGINEKLFF	TGTGCCAGCAGCCAATTGGGCGGGATTAATGAAAAACTGTTTTTT
TRBJ2-2	NA	TRBD2	TRBV7-3	CASSDGLDWSGELFF	TGTGCCAGCAGCGACGGACTAGATTGGTCCGGGGAGCTGTTTTTT
TRBJ1-3	NA	NA	TRBV5-1	CASSLVAALSGNTIYF	TGCGCCAGCAGCTTGGTGGCAGCCCTCTCTGGAAACACCATATATTTT
TRBJ2-2	NA	NA	TRBV21-1	CASSIRDRVTGELFF	TGTGCCAGCAGCATCCGGGACAGGGTCACCGGGGAGCTGTTTTTT
TRBJ2-5	NA	NA	TRBV20-1	CSARDLGAGGETQYF	TGCAGTGCTAGAGATCTCGGGGCTGGGGGAGAGACCCAGTACTTC
TRBJ2-1	NA	TRBD2	TRBV10-3	CAISKGLAGGPDEQFF	TGTGCCATCAGTAAAGGACTAGCGGGAGGGCCGGATGAGCAGTTCTTC
TRBJ2-1	NA	TRBD2	TRBV25-1	CASSKSTGTTIYNEQFF	TGTGCCAGCAGTAAATCTACCGGGACTACCATCTACAATGAGCAGTTCTTC
TRBJ1-4	NA	TRBD1	TRBV28	CASSLVFPGTGTYNANEKLFF	TGTGCCAGCAGTTTAGTGTTCCCCGGGACAGGGACTTACAACGCTAATGAAAAACTGTTTTTT
TRBJ2-2	NA	TRBD2	TRBV7-6	CASIRSSGTGAGELFF	TGTGCCAGCATCCGGAGTAGCGGGACTGGGGCCGGGGAGCTGTTTTTT
TRBJ2-7	few	TRBD2	TRBV20-1	CSANGRGSSYEQYF	TGCAGTGCTAATGGGAGGGGTAGTTCCTACGAGCAGTACTTC
TRBJ2-3	NA	NA	TRBV20-1	CSARDLERYSTDTQYF	TGCAGTGCTAGAGATCTGGAGCGGTACAGCACAGATACGCAGTATTTT
TRBJ2-1	NA	TRBD1	TRBV9	CASSDPGQVLNEQFF	TGTGCCAGCAGCGACCCGGGACAGGTGCTCAATGAGCAGTTCTTC
TRBJ2-5	NA	TRBD1	TRBV7-3	CASSLSGTEAYQETQYF	TGTGCCAGCAGCTTATCCGGGACAGAAGCATACCAAGAGACCCAGTACTTC
TRBJ1-1	few	NA	TRBV5-1	CASSSKIQGMNTEAFF	TGCGCCAGCAGCTCCAAAATACAGGGAATGAACACTGAAGCTTTCTTT